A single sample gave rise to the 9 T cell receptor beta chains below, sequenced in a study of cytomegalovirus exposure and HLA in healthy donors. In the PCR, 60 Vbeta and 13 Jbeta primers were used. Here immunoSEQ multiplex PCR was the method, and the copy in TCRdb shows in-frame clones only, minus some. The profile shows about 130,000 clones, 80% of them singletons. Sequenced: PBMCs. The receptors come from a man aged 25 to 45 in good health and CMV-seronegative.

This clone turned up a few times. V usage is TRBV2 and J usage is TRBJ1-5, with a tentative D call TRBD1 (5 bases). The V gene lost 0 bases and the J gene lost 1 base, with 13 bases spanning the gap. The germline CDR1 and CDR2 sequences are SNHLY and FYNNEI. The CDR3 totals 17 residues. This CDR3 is CASSEALLGGSNQPQHF. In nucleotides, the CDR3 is TGTGCCAGCAGTGAAGCGCTTCTGGGGGGAAGCAATCAGCCCCAGCATTTT. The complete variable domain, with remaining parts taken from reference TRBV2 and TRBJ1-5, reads EPEVTQTPSHQVTQMGQEVILRCVPISNHLYFYWYRQILGQKVEFLVSFYNNEISEKSEIFDDQFSVERPDGSNFTLKIRSTKLEDSAMYFCASSEALLGGSNQPQHFGDGTRLSIL.

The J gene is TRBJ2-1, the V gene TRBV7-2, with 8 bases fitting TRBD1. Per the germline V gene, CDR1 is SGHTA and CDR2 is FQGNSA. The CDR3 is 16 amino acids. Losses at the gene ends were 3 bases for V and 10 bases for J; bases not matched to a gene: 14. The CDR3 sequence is CASSFTTQGGQVEQFF. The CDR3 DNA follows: TGTGCCAGCAGCTTCACCACACAGGGGGGACAGGTCGAGCAGTTCTTC.

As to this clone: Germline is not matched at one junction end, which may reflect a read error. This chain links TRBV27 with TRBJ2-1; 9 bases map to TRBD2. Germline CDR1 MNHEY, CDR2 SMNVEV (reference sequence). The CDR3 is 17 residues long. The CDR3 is CASSLSGTSRRYNGQFF. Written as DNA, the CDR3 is TGTGCCAGCAGTTTATCCGGGACTAGCAGACGCTACAATGGGCAGTTCTTC.

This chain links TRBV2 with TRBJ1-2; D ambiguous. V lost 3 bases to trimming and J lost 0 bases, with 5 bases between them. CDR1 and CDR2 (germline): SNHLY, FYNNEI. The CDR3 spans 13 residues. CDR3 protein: CASSDKSNYGYTF. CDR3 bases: TGTGCCAGCAGTGACAAATCTAACTATGGCTACACCTTC.

Here the CDR3 reads CASKGELAKNIQYF. CDR3 coding DNA: TGTGCCAGCAAGGGGGAGCTAGCCAAAAACATTCAGTACTTC. The chain joins TRBV2 to TRBJ2-4; maybe TRBD1 (6 bases). With 7 bases removed from V and 0 bases from J, the gap between germline ends came to 10 bases. This CDR3 is 14 amino acids long. CDR1 is SNHLY and CDR2 is FYNNEI in the germline V gene.

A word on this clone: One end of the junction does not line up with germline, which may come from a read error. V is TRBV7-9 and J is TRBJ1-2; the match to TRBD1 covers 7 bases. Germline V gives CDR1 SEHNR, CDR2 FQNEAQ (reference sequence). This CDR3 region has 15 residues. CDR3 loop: CSSSLVGTVAYGYTF. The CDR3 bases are TGTTCCAGCAGCTTAGTCGGGACAGTCGCCTATGGCTACACCTTC. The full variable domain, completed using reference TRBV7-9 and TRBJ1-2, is DTGVSQNPRHKITKRGQNVTFRCDPISEHNRLYWYRQTLGQGPEFLTYFQNEAQLEKSRLLSDRFSAERPKGSFSTLEIQRTEQGDSAMYLCSSSLVGTVAYGYTFGSGTRLTVV.

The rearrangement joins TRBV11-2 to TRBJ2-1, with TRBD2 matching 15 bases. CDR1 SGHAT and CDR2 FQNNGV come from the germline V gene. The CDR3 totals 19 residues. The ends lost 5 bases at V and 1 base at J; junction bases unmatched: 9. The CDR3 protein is CASSPPGLAGGKSYNEQFF. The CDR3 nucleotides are TGTGCCAGCAGCCCCCCGGGACTAGCGGGAGGTAAATCCTACAATGAGCAGTTCTTC.

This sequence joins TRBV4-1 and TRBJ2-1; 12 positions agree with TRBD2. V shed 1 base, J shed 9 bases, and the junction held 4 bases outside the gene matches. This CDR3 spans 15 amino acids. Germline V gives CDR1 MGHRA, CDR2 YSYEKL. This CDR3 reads CASSQGLAGVGEQFF. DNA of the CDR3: TGCGCCAGCAGCCAAGGACTAGCGGGAGTGGGTGAGCAGTTCTTC.

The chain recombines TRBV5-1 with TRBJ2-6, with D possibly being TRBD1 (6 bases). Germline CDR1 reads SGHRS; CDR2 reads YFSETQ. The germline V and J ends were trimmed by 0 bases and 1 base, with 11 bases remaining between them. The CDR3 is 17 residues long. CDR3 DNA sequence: TGCGCCAGCAGCTTGGCAGGGGTCATATCTGGGGCCAACGTCCTGACTTTC. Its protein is CASSLAGVISGANVLTF.